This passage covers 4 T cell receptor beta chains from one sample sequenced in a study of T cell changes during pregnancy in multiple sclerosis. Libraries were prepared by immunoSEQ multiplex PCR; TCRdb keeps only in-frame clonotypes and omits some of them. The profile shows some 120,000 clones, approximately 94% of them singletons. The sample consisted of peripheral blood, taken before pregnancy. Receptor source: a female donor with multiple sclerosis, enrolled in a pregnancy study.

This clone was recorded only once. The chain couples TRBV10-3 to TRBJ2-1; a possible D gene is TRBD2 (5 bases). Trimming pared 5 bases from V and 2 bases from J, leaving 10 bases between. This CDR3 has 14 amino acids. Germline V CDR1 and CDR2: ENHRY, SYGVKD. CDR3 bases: TGTGCCATCAGTCTCGGGAATACCTACAATGAGCAGTTCTTC. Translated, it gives CAISLGNTYNEQFF.

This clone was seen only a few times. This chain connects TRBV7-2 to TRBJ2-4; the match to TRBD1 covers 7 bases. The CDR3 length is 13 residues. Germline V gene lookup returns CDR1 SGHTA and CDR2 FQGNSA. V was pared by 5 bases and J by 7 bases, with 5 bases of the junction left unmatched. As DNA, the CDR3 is TGTGCCAGCAGCGACCCGGACAGGAACATTCAGTACTTC. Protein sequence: CASSDPDRNIQYF.

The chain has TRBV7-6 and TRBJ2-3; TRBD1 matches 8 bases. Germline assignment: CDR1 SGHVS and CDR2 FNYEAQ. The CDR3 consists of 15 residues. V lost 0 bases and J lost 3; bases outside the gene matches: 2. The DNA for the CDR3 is TGTGCCAGCAGCTTAGCCGGGGACAGGACAGATACGCAGTATTTT. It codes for CASSLAGDRTDTQYF.

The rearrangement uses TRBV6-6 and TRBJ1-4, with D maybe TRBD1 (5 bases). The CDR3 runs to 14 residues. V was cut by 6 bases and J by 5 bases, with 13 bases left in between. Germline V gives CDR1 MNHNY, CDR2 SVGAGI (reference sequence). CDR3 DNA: TGTGCCAGCAGCAAACAGGAGGGGAATGAAAAACTGTTTTTT. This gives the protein CASSKQEGNEKLFF.